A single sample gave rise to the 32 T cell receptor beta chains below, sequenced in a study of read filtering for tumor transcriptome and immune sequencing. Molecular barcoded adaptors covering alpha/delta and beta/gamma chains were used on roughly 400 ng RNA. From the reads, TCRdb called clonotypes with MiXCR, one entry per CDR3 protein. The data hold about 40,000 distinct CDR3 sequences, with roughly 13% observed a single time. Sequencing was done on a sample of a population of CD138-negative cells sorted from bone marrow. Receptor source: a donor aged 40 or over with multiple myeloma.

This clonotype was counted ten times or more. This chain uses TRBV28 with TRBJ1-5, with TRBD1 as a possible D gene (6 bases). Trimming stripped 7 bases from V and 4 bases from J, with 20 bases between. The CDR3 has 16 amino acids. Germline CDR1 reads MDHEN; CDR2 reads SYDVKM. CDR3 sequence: CASTPHGGVPNQPQHF. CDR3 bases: TGTGCCAGCACCCCCCATGGGGGCGTCCCGAATCAGCCCCAGCATTTT.

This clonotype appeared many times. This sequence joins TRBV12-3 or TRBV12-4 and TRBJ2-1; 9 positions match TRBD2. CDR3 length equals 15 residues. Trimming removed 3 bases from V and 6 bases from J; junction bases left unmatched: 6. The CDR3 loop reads CASSLREGFRNEQFF. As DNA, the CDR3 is TGTGCCAGCAGTTTGCGGGAGGGCTTCCGCAATGAGCAGTTCTTC.

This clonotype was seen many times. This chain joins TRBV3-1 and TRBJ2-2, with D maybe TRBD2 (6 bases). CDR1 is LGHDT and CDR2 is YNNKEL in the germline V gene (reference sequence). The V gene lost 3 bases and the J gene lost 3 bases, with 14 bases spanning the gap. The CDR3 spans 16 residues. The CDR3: CASSHSDGSDTGELFF. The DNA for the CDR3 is TGTGCCAGCAGCCATTCCGACGGGAGTGACACCGGGGAGCTGTTTTTT.

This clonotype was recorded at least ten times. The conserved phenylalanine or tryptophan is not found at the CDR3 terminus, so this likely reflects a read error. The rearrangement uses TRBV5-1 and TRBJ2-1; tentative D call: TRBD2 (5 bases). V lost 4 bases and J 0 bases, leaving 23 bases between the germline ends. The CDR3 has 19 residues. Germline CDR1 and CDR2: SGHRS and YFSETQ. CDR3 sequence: CASSPRIQLGMGSYNEQFS. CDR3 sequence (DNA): TGCGCCAGCAGCCCGAGAATCCAACTAGGTATGGGCTCCTACAATGAGCAGTTCTCC.

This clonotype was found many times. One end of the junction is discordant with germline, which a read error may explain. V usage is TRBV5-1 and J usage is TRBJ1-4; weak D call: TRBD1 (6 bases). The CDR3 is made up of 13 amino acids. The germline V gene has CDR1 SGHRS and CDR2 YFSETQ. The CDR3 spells CANSSGGGEKLFF. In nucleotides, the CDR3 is TGCGCCAACAGCTCGGGGGGCGGGGAAAAACTGTTTTTT. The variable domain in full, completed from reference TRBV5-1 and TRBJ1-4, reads KAGVTQTPRYLIKTRGQQVTLSCSPISGHRSVSWYQQTPGQGLQFLFEYFSETQRNKGNFPGRFSGRQFSNSRSEMNVSTLELGDSALYLCANSSGGGEKLFFGSGTQLSVL.

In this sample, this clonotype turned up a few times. Here the CDR3 reads CASSEGGDWNEQFF. The CDR3 region has the DNA TGTGCCAGCAGTGAGGGAGGGGATTGGAATGAGCAGTTCTTC. This chain links TRBV6-4 with TRBJ2-1; 7 bases are a match to TRBD2. Germline CDR1 and CDR2: MRHNA and SNTAGT. This CDR3 spans 14 amino acids. Trimming cost V 3 bases and J 7 bases; bases outside gene matches: 6.

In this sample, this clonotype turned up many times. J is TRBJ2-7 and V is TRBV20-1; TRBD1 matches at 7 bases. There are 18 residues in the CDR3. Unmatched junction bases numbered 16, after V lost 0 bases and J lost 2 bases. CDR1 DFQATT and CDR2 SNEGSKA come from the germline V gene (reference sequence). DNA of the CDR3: TGCAGTGCTAGAGATATAAGGAGACAGGGAAGTTTGGCCTACGAGCAGTACTTC. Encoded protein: CSARDIRRQGSLAYEQYF.

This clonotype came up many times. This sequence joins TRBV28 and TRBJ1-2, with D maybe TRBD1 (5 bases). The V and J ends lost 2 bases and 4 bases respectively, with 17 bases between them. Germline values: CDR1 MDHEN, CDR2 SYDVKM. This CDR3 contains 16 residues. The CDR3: CASSLGGTSNLYGYTF. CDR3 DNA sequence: TGTGCCAGCAGTTTAGGGGGGACCTCTAACCTCTATGGCTACACCTTC.

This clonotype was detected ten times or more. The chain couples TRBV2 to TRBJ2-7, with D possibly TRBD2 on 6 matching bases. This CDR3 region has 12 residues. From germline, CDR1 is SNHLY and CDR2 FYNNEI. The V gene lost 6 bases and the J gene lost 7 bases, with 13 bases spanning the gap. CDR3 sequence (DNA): TGTGCCAGCAGAGGCGACGGAGGGGAGCAGTACTTC. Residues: CASRGDGGEQYF.

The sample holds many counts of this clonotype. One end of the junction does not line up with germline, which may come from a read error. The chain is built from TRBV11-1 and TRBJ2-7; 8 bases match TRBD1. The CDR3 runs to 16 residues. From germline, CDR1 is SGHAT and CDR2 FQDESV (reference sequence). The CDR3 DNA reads TGTGCCAGCATCTTATTACGGGACAGGAGCTCCTACGAGCAGTACTTC. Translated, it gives CASILLRDRSSYEQYF.

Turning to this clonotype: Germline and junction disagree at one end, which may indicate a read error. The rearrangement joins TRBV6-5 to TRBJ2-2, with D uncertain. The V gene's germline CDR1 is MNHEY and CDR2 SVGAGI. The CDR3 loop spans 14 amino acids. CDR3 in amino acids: CAGSYRARTGELFF. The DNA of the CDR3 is TGTGCCGGCAGTTACAGAGCGCGGACCGGGGAGCTGTTTTTT.

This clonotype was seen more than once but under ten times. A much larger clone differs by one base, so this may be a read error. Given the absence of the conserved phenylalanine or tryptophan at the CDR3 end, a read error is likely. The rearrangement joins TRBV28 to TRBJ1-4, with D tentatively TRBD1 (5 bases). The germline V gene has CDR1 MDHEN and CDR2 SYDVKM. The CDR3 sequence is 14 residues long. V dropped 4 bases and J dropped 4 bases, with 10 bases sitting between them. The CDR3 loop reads CASSSGRVNEKLFS. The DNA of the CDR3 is TGTGCCAGCAGTTCTGGCAGGGTTAATGAAAAACTGTTTTCT.

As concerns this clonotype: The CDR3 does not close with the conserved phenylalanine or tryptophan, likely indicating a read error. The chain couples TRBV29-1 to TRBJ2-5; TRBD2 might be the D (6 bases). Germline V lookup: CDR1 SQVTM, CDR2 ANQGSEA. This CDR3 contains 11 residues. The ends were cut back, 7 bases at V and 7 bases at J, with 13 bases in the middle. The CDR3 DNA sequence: TGCAGCGCCGCCGTGGGAGGGACCCAGTACTAC. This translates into CSAAVGGTQYY.

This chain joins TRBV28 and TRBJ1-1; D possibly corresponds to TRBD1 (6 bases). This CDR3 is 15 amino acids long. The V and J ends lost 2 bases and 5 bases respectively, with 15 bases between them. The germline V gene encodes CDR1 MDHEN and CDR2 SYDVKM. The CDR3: CASSLKDSLRTEAFF. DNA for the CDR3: TGTGCCAGCAGTTTAAAGGACAGCCTGCGGACTGAAGCTTTCTTT.

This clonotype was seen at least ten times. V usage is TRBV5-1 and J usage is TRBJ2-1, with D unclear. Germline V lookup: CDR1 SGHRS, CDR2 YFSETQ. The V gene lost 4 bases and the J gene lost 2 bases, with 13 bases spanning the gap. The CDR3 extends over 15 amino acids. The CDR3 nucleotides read TGCGCCAGCAGCCCTGGCGGCTTCGCCTACAATGAGCAGTTCTTC. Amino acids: CASSPGGFAYNEQFF.

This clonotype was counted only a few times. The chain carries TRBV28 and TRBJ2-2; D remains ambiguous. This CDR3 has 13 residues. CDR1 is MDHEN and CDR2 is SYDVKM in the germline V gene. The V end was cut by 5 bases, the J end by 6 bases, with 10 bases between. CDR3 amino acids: CASSVSNPGELFF. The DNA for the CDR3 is TGTGCCAGCAGTGTCTCAAACCCCGGGGAGCTGTTTTTT.

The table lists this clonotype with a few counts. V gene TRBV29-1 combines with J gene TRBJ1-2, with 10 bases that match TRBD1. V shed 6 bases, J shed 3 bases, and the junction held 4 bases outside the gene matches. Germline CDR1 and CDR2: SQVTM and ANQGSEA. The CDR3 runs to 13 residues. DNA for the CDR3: TGCAGCGTCTCGACAGGGGGCTACTATGGCTACACCTTC. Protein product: CSVSTGGYYGYTF.

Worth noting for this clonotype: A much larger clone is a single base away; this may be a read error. CDR3 residues: CASSPGSGELSF. The CDR3 coding sequence is TGTGCCAGCAGCCCGGGGAGCGGGGAGCTGTCTTTT. The rearrangement uses TRBV11-2 and TRBJ2-2, with TRBD2 identical over 7 bases. The CDR3 consists of 12 residues. Germline-derived CDR1 and CDR2 are SGHAT and FQNNGV. Based on the CDR3 plus reference TRBV11-2 and TRBJ2-2, the full variable domain is EAGVAQSPRYKIIEKRQSVAFWCNPISGHATLYWYQQILGQGPKLLIQFQNNGVVDDSQLPKDRFSAERLKGVDSTLKIQPAKLEDSAVYLCASSPGSGELSFGEGSRLTVL.

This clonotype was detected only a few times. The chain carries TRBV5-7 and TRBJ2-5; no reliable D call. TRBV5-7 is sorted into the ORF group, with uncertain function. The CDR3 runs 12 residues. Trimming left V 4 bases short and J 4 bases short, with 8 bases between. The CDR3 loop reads CASSRARETQYF. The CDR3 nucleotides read TGTGCCAGCAGCCGAGCCCGAGAGACCCAGTACTTC.

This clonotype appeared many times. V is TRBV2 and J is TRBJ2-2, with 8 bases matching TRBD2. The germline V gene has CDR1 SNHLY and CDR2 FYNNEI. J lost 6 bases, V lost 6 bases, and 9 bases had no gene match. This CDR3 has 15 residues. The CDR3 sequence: CASSLRGLGSGELFF. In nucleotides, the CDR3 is TGTGCCAGCAGCCTAAGGGGACTAGGGTCCGGGGAGCTGTTTTTT.

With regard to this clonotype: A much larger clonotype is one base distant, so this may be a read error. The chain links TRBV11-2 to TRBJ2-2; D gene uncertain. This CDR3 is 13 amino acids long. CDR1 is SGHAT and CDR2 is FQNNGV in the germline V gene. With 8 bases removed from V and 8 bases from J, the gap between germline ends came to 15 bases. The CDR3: CASGSDWAGELFF. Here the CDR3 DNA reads TGTGCCAGCGGCTCTGATTGGGCTGGGGAGCTGTTTTTT.

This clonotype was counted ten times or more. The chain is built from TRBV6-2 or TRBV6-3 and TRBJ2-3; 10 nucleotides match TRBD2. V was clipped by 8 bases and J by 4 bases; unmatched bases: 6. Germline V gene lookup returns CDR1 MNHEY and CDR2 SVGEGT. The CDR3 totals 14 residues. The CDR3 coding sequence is TGTGCCAGCTCCGCCAGCGGGAGGGCAGATACGCAGTATTTT. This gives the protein CASSASGRADTQYF.

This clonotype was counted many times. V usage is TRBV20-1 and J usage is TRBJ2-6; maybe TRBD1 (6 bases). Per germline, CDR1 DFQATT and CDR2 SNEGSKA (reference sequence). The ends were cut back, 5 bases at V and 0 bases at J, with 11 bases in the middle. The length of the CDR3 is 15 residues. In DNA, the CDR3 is TGCAGTGCTCCAGACAGGTTCTCTGGGGCCAACGTCCTGACTTTC. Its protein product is CSAPDRFSGANVLTF.

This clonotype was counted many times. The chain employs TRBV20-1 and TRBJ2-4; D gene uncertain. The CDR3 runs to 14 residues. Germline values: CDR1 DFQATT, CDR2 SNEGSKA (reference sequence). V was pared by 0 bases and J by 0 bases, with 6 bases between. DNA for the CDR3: TGCAGTGCTAGAGAAGGGCTAGCCAAAAACATTCAGTACTTC. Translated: CSAREGLAKNIQYF.

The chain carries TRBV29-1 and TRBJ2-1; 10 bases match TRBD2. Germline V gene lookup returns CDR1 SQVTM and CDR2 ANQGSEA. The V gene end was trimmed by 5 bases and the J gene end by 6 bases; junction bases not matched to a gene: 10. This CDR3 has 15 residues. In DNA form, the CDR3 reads TGCAGCGTTTTATTCATAGCGGGAGGTTCCAATGAGCAGTTCTTC. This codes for CSVLFIAGGSNEQFF.

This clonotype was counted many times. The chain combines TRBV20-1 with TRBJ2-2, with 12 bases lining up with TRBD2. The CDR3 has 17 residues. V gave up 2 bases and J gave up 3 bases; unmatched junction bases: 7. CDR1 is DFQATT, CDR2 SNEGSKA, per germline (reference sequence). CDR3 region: CSARPLTSGSHTGELFF. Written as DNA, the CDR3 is TGCAGTGCTAGACCTCTGACTAGCGGGAGTCACACCGGGGAGCTGTTTTTT.

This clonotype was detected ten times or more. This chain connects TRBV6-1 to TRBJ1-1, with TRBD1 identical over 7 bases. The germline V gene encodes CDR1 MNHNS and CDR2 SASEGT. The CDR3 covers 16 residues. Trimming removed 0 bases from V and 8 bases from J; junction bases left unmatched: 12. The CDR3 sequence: CASSEADDRARAEAFF. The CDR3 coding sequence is TGTGCCAGCAGTGAAGCGGACGACAGGGCGCGGGCCGAAGCTTTCTTT.

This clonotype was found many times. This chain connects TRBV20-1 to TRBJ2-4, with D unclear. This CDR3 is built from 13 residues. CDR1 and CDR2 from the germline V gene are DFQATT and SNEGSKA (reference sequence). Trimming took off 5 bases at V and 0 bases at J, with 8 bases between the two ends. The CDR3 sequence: CSAEALAKNIQYF. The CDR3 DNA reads TGCAGTGCTGAGGCTCTAGCCAAAAACATTCAGTACTTC.

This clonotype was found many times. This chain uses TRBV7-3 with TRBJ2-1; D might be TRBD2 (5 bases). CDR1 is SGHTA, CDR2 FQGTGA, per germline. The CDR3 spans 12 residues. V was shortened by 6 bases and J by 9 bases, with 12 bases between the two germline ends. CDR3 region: CASRFGGGEQFF. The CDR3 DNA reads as TGTGCCAGCAGATTCGGAGGTGGTGAGCAGTTCTTC.

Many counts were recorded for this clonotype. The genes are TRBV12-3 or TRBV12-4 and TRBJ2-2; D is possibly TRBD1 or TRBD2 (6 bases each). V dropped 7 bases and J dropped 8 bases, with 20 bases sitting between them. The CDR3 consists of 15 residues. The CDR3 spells CASIKGERRGGELFF. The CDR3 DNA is TGTGCCAGCATCAAGGGCGAGCGGAGGGGGGGGGAGCTGTTTTTT.

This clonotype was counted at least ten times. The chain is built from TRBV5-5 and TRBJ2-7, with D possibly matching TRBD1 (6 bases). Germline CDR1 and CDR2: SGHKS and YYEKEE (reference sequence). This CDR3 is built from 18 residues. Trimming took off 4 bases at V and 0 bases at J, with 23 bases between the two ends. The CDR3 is CASSRKPLGDTNSYEQYF. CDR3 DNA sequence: TGTGCCAGCAGCCGGAAGCCCCTTGGGGACACAAACTCCTACGAGCAGTACTTC.

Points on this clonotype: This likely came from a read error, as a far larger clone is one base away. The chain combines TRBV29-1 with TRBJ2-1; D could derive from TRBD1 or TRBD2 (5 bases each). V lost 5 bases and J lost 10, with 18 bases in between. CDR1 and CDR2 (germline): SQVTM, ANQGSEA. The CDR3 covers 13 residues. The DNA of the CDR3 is TGCAGCGTTCTATTGGGGGTGGGGTACGAGCAGTTCTTC. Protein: CSVLLGVGYEQFF.